This T cell receptor (beta chain) is from a study of Ad26.COV2.S vaccination and SARS-CoV-2 variants. Treatment noted: some 20 received Ad26.COV2.S at low or high dose, single or two shots; about five received placebo; per-sample allocation not given. Specimens were obtained on day 63 following the first vaccine or placebo injection. Boston provided a donor who was an adult aged 18-55 years. Vaccination used an Ad26 vector expressing Wuhan-strain SARS-CoV-2 spike. Profiling relied on immunoSEQ multiplex PCR, and the TCRdb table lists in-frame clones only, not all of them. Of a few hundred thousand clones in the sample, around 92% were seen once. Concerning this clone itself: Its antigen is undetermined.

Study-wide results and limits: Whether participants received vaccine or placebo, their non-spike TCR breadth was similar. Placebo recipients trailed vaccine recipients in spike-specific TCR breadth.

CDR1 is SGHVS, CDR2 FNYEAQ, per germline. V lost 5 bases and J lost 7, with 18 bases in between. The CDR3 runs to 14 residues. Sequenced here: peripheral blood, sampled in a trial of Ad26.COV2.S vaccine versus placebo. This clonotype was sampled from a person aged 18-60 years who received the Ad26.COV2.S COVID-19 vaccine or a placebo. This chain uses TRBV7-6 with TRBJ2-7; TRBD2 is a possible D gene (6 bases). The CDR3 DNA reads as TGTGCCAGCAGCGCCGAGGTTGGAGGGCGGGAGCAGTACTTC. Encoded protein: CASSAEVGGREQYF. The full variable domain, its missing parts supplied by reference TRBV7-6 and TRBJ2-7, is GAGVSQSPRYKVTKRGQDVALRCDPISGHVSLYWYRQALGQGPEFLTYFNYEAQQDKSGLPNDRFSAERPEGSISTLTIQRTEQRDSAMYRCASSAEVGGREQYFGPGTRLTVT.